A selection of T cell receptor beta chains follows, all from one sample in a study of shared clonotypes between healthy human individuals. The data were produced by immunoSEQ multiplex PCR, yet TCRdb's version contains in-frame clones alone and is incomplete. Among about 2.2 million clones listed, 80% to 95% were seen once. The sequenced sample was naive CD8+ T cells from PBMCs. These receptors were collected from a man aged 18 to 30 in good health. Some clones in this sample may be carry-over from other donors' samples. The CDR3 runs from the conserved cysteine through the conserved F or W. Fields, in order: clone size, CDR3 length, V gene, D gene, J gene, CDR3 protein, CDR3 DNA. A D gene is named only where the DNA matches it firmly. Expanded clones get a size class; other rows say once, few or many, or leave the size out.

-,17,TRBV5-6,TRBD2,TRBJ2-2,CASSETSGRADTGELFF,TGTGCCAGCAGCGAAACTAGCGGGAGGGCCGACACCGGGGAGCTGTTTTTT
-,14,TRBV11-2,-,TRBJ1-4,CASSLGRGAEKLFF,TGTGCCAGCAGCTTAGGGAGGGGTGCTGAAAAACTGTTTTTT
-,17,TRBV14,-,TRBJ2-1,CASSQGEGLLPYNEQFF,TGTGCCAGCAGCCAAGGAGAGGGACTGCTACCGTACAATGAGCAGTTCTTC
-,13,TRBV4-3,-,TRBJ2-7,CASSREGGHEQYF,TGCGCCAGCAGCCGAGAGGGCGGCCACGAGCAGTACTTC
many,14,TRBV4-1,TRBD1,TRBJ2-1,CASSRQGSYNEQFF,TGCGCCAGCAGCCGACAGGGTTCCTACAATGAGCAGTTCTTC
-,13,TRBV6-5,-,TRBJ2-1,CASSPPLFNEQFF,TGTGCCAGCAGTCCTCCCCTTTTCAATGAGCAGTTCTTC
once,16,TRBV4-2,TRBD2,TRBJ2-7,CASSQDRGTSFYEQYF,TGTGCCAGCAGCCAAGACCGGGGGACTAGCTTCTACGAGCAGTACTTC
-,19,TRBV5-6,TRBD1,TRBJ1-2,CASSFNADRTLLANYGYTF,TGTGCCAGCAGCTTCAATGCGGACAGGACCCTCCTAGCTAACTATGGCTACACCTTC
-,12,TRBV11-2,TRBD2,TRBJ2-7,CASGRAVDEQYF,TGTGCCAGCGGGAGGGCCGTCGACGAGCAGTACTTC
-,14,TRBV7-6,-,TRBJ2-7,CASSPRGTSYEQYF,TGTGCCAGCAGCCCCAGGGGAACCTCCTACGAGCAGTACTTC
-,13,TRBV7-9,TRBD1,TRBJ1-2,CASSLDRGEGYTF,TGTGCCAGCAGCTTAGACAGGGGCGAGGGCTACACCTTC
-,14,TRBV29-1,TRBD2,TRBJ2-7,CSVELASGWYEQYF,TGCAGCGTTGAATTGGCTAGCGGGTGGTACGAGCAGTACTTC
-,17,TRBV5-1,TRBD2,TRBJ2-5,CASSWWGLAGEEETQYF,TGCGCCAGCAGCTGGTGGGGACTAGCGGGAGAGGAAGAGACCCAGTACTTC
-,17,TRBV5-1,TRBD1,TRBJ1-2,CASSLSRDRGSNYGYTF,TGCGCCAGCAGCTTGTCTCGGGACAGGGGATCAAACTATGGCTACACCTTC
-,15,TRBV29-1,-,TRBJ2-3,CSVTGLAEPTDTQYF,TGCAGCGTTACAGGGCTAGCGGAGCCCACAGATACGCAGTATTTT
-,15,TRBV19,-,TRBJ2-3,CASSRGTPSTDTQYF,TGTGCCAGTAGTCGGGGAACCCCGAGCACAGATACGCAGTATTTT
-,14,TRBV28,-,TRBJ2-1,CASSTRTDYNEQFF,TGTGCCAGCAGTACCCGGACAGATTACAATGAGCAGTTCTTC
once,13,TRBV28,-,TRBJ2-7,CASSLVRSYEQYF,TGTGCCAGCAGTTTGGTAAGATCCTACGAGCAGTACTTC